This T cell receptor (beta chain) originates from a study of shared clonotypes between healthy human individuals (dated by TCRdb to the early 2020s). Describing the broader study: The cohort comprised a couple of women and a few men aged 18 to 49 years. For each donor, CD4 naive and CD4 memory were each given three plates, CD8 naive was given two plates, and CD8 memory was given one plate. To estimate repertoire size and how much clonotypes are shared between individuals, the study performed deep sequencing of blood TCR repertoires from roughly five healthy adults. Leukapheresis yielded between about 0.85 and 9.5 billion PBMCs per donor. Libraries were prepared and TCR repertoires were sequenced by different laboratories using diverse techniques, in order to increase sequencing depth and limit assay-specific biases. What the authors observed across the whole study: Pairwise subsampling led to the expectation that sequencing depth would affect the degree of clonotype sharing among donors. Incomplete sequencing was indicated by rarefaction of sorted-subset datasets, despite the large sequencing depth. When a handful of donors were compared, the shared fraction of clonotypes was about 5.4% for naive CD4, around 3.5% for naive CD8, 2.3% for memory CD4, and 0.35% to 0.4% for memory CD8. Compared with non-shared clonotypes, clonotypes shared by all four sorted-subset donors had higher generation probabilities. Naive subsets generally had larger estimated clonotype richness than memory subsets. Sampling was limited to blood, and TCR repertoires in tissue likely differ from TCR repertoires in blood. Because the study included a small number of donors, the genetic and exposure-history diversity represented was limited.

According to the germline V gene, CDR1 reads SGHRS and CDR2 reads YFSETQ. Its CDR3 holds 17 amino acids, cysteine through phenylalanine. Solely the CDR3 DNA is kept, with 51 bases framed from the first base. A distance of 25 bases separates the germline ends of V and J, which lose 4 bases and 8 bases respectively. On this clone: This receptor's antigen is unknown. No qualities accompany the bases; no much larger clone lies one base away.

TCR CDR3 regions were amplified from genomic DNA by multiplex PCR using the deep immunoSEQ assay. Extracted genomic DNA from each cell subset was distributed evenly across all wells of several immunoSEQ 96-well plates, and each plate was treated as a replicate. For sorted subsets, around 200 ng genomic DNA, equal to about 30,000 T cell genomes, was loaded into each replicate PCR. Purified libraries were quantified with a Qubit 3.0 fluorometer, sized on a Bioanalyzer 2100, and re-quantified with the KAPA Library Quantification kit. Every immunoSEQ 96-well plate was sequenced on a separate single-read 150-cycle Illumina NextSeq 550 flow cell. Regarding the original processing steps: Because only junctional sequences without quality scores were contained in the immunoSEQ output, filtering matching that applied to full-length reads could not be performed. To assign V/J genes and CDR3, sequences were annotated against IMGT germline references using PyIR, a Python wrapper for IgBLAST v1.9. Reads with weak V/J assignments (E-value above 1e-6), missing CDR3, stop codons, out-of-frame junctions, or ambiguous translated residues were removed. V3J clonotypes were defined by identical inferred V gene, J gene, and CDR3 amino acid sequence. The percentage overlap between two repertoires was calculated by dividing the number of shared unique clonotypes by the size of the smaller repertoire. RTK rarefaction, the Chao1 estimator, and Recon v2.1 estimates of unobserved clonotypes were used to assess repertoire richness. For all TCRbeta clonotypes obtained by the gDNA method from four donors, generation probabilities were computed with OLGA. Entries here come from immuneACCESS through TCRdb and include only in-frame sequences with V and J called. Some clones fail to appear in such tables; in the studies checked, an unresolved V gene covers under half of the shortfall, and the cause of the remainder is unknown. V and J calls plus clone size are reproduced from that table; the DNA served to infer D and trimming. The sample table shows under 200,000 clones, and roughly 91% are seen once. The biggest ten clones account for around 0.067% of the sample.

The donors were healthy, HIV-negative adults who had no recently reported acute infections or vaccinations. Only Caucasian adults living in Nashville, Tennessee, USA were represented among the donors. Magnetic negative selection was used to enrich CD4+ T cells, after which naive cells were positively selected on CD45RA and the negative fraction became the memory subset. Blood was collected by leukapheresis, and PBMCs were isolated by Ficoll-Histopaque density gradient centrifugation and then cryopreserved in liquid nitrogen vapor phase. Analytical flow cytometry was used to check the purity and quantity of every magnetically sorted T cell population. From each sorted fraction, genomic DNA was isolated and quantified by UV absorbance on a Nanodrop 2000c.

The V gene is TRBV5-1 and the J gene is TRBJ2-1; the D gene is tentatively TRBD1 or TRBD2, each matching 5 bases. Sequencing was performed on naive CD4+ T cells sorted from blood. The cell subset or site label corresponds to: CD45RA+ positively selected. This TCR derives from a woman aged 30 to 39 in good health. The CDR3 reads CASSPPGPTRGSDEQFF. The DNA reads TGCGCCAGCAGCCCCCCGGGGCCGACGAGAGGGAGCGATGAGCAGTTCTTC.